These T cell receptor beta chains were read from a single sample in a study of cytomegalovirus exposure and HLA in healthy donors. The assay was immunoSEQ multiplex PCR, and TCRdb's table has in-frame clones only and misses some. The data contain 110,000 or so clones, over 75% of them singletons. The sequencing input was PBMCs. The receptors come from a woman aged 25 to 45 in good health and CMV-seropositive. The CDR3 runs from the conserved cysteine through the conserved F or W. The D gene is left open where the match is weak. Some rows have no size entry. The others give once, few or many, or a class for an expanded clone.

TRBV27,.,TRBJ2-3,TRBD2,TGTGCCAGCAGTTCTACTAGCGGGAGCACAGATACGCAGTATTTT,CASSSTSGSTDTQYF
TRBV4-1,.,TRBJ1-1,.,TGCGCCAGCAGCCAAGTACCGGACAAGGGCTTTAAAGCTTTCTTT,CASSQVPDKGFKAFF
TRBV6-1,.,TRBJ2-5,.,TGTGCCAGCAGTGCTACCGCCACAGGCGTTAGTACAAAGACCCAGTACTTC,CASSATATGVSTKTQYF
TRBV10-2,.,TRBJ2-7,TRBD1,TGCGCCAGCAGTGAGTCATCAGCGGACAGGCCCTACGAGCAGTACTTC,CASSESSADRPYEQYF
TRBV6-5,.,TRBJ1-1,TRBD1,TGTGCCAGCAGTGTGACAGGGGAGAACACTGAAGCTTTCTTT,CASSVTGENTEAFF
TRBV30,few,TRBJ1-2,.,TGTGCCCTTCGGTCCACCGGGGGCTATGGCTACACCTTC,CALRSTGGYGYTF
TRBV16,few,TRBJ2-7,TRBD1,TGTGCCAGCAGCCAATGGGGGAAGGGGGCCGACTCCTACGAGCAGTACTTC,CASSQWGKGADSYEQYF
TRBV29-1,.,TRBJ1-1,TRBD1,TGCAGCGTTGAAGGACAGGGGGCGGGGAACACTGAAGCTTTCTTT,CSVEGQGAGNTEAFF
TRBV19,.,TRBJ1-5,TRBD1,TGTGCCAGTAGACCCAGGGGGAATCAGCCCCAGCATTTT,CASRPRGNQPQHF
TRBV19,.,TRBJ1-2,TRBD1,TGTGCCAGTACCATTACAGGGGATGGCTACACCTTC,CASTITGDGYTF
TRBV5-1,.,TRBJ1-6,.,TGCGCCAGCAGCCGCTTGATAGACAGCGATTCACCCCTCCACTTT,CASSRLIDSDSPLHF
TRBV5-6,few,TRBJ2-7,TRBD1,TGTGCCAGCAGCTTGGAGACAGGGGGAACGAACGAGCAGTACTTC,CASSLETGGTNEQYF
TRBV15,few,TRBJ1-2,TRBD1,TGTGCCACCAGCAGACGGACAGGGAATGGCTACACCTTC,CATSRRTGNGYTF
TRBV10-3,few,TRBJ2-4,.,TGTGCCATCAGTGAATCGGGCAGGGCCGAAAACATTCAGTACTTC,CAISESGRAENIQYF
TRBV10-3,.,TRBJ1-5,.,TGTGCCATCAGTGAGAACTCGGGGAAGGAACAGCCCCAGCATTTT,CAISENSGKEQPQHF
TRBV29-1,.,TRBJ2-7,TRBD1,TGCAGCGTTCACCGACAGGGAAAAGGCGAGCAGTACTTC,CSVHRQGKGEQYF
TRBV4-1,.,TRBJ1-2,.,TGCGCCAGCAGCCATAAAGGGGCGACAACCTACACCTTC,CASSHKGATTYTF
TRBV12-5,.,TRBJ1-2,.,TGTGCTAGTGGTTCCACCTACGAAGACAGAGACTATGGCTACACCTTC,CASGSTYEDRDYGYTF
TRBV19,.,TRBJ1-1,TRBD1,TGTGCCAGTCACGCGTCCGGGACAGCGAACACTGAAGCTTTCTTT,CASHASGTANTEAFF
TRBV19,once,TRBJ1-2,.,TGTGCCAGTAGTCCAGCCGGGACAACGGCTTATGGCTACACCTTC,CASSPAGTTAYGYTF
TRBV9,.,TRBJ2-1,.,TGTGCCGGCAGCGTAGGTACTCAGGGGAACAATGAGCAGTTCTTC,CAGSVGTQGNNEQFF
TRBV13,.,TRBJ1-1,.,TGTGCCAGCAGCGTGGAGGTCGGGGGGTTAATGAACACTGAAGCTTTCTTT,CASSVEVGGLMNTEAFF
TRBV6-6,few,TRBJ1-2,TRBD1,TGTGCCAGCAGTTCTCGGACAGGGGGTTATGATGGCTACACCTTC,CASSSRTGGYDGYTF